This T cell receptor (beta chain) was found in a study of OX40 agonist ivuxolimab in advanced cancers. Study as a whole: Of the participants, under 50% had some prior anti-PD-1, anti-PD-L1 or anti-CTLA-4 therapy, which was allowed.

On cycle 4 day 1 and cycle 7 day 1, as well as at baseline, blood was sampled. The repertoire was sequenced with immunoSEQ multiplex PCR; TCRdb's copy has only in-frame clones and lacks some. The data contain about 75,000 clones, under 95% of them singletons. In germline, CDR1 is SGHDT, CDR2 YYEEEE. The CDR3 has 14 residues. With V trimmed by 5 bases and J by 4 bases, 6 bases remained unmatched. Sample: CD4+ or CD8+ T cells sorted from blood, taken in a trial of the OX40 agonist ivuxolimab. This sequence originates from an adult with an advanced solid tumor such as melanoma, head and neck, liver or kidney cancer. The J gene is TRBJ2-3, the V gene TRBV5-6, with 8 bases fitting TRBD1. CDR3 sequence reads: CASSGQGSPDTQYF. CDR3 coding DNA: TGTGCCAGCAGTGGACAGGGTTCGCCAGATACGCAGTATTTT. The complete variable domain, with remaining parts taken from reference TRBV5-6 and TRBJ2-3, reads DAGVTQSPTHLIKTRGQQVTLRCSPKSGHDTVSWYQQALGQGPQFIFQYYEEEERQRGNFPDRFSGHQFPNYSSELNVNALLLGDSALYLCASSGQGSPDTQYFGPGTRLTVL.